Sequencing of this T cell receptor (beta chain) was carried out in a study of blood T cell repertoires in COVID-19. This clone was seen only a few times. Assay: immunoSEQ multiplex PCR; the TCRdb copy retains only in-frame clones and omits some. The table lists roughly 240,000 clones, approximately 85% of them singletons. The J segment lost 3 bases and the V segment lost 5 bases, leaving 9 bases of the junction unmatched. The CDR3 spans 15 residues. The germline CDR1 and CDR2 sequences are SNHLY and FYNNEI. Enrolment of Seattle patients took place during active infection, and they were followed longitudinally.

This TCR derives from a man aged 50-59 years with COVID-19, enrolled during active disease. Sequenced sample: peripheral blood. This sequence joins TRBV2 and TRBJ2-7; TRBD1 matches 8 bases. CDR3: CASSLGQVNLYEQYF. CDR3 coding DNA: TGTGCCAGCAGTTTGGGACAGGTTAACCTCTACGAGCAGTACTTC.